This T cell receptor beta chain derives from a study of T cells after yellow fever vaccination. A few counts support this clonotype. Its specificity is not known. TCRdb analysed the 5' RACE reads with MiXCR anew, one entry per CDR3 protein. The table includes a few hundred thousand distinct CDR3 sequences, roughly 5.6% detected once. Notes on the study in general: Reappearance after the booster was observed for most primary-vaccination clones (roughly 97% CD4, about 86% CD8). Overall, a small share of clonotypes was seen in both CD4 and CD8 compartments.

CDR3 length: 12 amino acids. V lost 2 bases, J lost 8 bases, and 9 bases lay in between. Germline V gives CDR1 SGHTA, CDR2 FQGNSA. The specimen comprised CD4+ T cells sorted from PBMCs, sampled on the day of the yellow fever booster vaccination. This receptor was taken from a man aged 18 to 30 who received the YFV17D yellow fever vaccine. The V call is TRBV7-2, the J call TRBJ1-1, with D hard to call. The CDR3 DNA reads as TGTGCCAGCAGCTTATTTCGCCTCGAAGCTTTCTTT. Translated: CASSLFRLEAFF. Filled out from reference TRBV7-2 and TRBJ1-1, the complete variable domain reads GAGVSQSPSNKVTEKGKDVELRCDPISGHTALYWYRQSLGQGLEFLIYFQGNSAPDKSGLPSDRFSAERTGGSVSTLTIQRTQQEDSAVYLCASSLFRLEAFFGQGTRLTVV.